A single sample gave rise to the 26 T cell receptor beta chains below, sequenced in a study of T cells after yellow fever vaccination. TCRdb called the 5' RACE reads again in MiXCR, with one record for every CDR3 protein. This table has 50,000 to 75,000 distinct CDR3 sequences, about 5.6% appearing once. This sample comprised PBMCs, either bulk or a sorted T-cell subset (CD4+, CD8+, memory, or dextramer-sorted; not recorded which), obtained on the day of the yellow fever booster vaccination. All receptors derive from a man aged 18 to 30 who received the YFV17D yellow fever vaccine.

This clonotype showed up many times. The chain employs TRBV4-1 and TRBJ2-1, with D possibly TRBD2 on 6 matching bases. Trimming stripped 3 bases from V and 8 bases from J, with 11 bases between. The CDR3 is 13 amino acids. The germline CDR1 and CDR2 sequences are MGHRA and YSYEKL. DNA of the CDR3: TGCGCCAGCAGCCACCGTTCGGGGGATGAGCAGTTCTTC. Translated, it gives CASSHRSGDEQFF.

This clonotype was counted many times. The chain couples TRBV4-3 to TRBJ1-6, with 7 nucleotides matching TRBD1. Germline lookup yields CDR1 LGHNA and CDR2 YSLEER. The CDR3 consists of 16 residues. V lost 2 bases to trimming and J lost 7 bases; unmatched junction nucleotides: 8. The CDR3 here is CASSQSLTGRNSPLHF. For the CDR3, the DNA is TGCGCCAGCAGCCAAAGTCTGACAGGGCGAAATTCACCCCTCCACTTT.

This clonotype came up many times. The gene calls are TRBV28 and TRBJ2-2; 7 bases agree with TRBD2. The CDR3 has 13 amino acids. Trimming at V came to 10 bases and at J to 4 bases, leaving 6 bases not matched to a gene. Looked up from germline, CDR1 is MDHEN and CDR2 is SYDVKM. The CDR3 DNA follows: TGTGCCACCCCGGGGGGAATCACCGGGGAGCTGTTTTTT. Its translation: CATPGGITGELFF. Using reference TRBV28 and TRBJ2-2 for the parts outside the CDR3, the full variable domain is DVKVTQSSRYLVKRTGEKVFLECVQDMDHENMFWYRQDPGLGLRLIYFSYDVKMKEKGDIPEGYSVSREKKERFSLILESASTNQTSMYLCATPGGITGELFFGEGSRLTVL.

This clonotype was detected only a few times. The chain's CDR3 is CASSVGYYQEQYF. As DNA, the CDR3 is TGTGCCAGCAGCGTAGGATACTACCAGGAGCAGTACTTC. This sequence joins TRBV9 and TRBJ2-7; D not certain. The V gene's germline CDR1 is SGDLS and CDR2 YYNGEE. The ends were cut back, 0 bases at V and 7 bases at J, with 11 bases in the middle. CDR3 length: 13 residues.

The sample holds a few counts of this clonotype. The chain carries TRBV6-5 and TRBJ2-2; the match to TRBD2 covers 10 bases. Germline V gene data show CDR1 as MNHEY and CDR2 as SVGAGI. The CDR3 has 14 amino acids. With 3 bases clipped from V and 6 bases from J, the junction kept 1 base outside the gene matches. The CDR3 DNA reads TGTGCCAGCAGTTATAGCGGGGGGTCCGGGGAGCTGTTTTTT. Translating it yields CASSYSGGSGELFF.

Only a few counts were recorded for this clonotype. Here the CDR3 DNA reads TGTGCCAGCAGCTTAGAAAGGGTAGCTACCGGGGAGCTGTTTTTT. Its protein product is CASSLERVATGELFF. The V gene is TRBV7-8, the J gene TRBJ2-2; D remains unclear. Germline assignment: CDR1 SGHVS and CDR2 FQNEAQ. CDR3 length: 15 amino acids. The V gene lost 1 base and the J gene lost 5 bases, with 11 bases spanning the gap.

This clonotype came up many times. J is TRBJ2-1 and V is TRBV4-1, with D maybe TRBD1 (6 bases). The V gene lost 2 bases and the J gene lost 7 bases, with 12 bases spanning the gap. The CDR3 contains 14 residues. The germline CDR1 and CDR2 sequences are MGHRA and YSYEKL. This chain's CDR3 is CASSQLGTPNEQFF. The CDR3 coding sequence is TGCGCCAGCAGCCAACTCGGGACACCGAATGAGCAGTTCTTC.

Many counts were recorded for this clonotype. J is TRBJ2-5 and V is TRBV6-2 or TRBV6-3, with D hard to call. The CDR3 spans 13 residues. Trimming removed 6 bases from V and 2 bases from J, with 10 bases in between. Germline values: CDR1 MNHEY, CDR2 SVGEGT. CDR3 in amino acids: CASSRGGQETQYF. In nucleotides, the CDR3 is TGTGCCAGCAGCCGCGGTGGGCAAGAGACCCAGTACTTC.

V and J are TRBV7-2 and TRBJ1-1; 8 bases are a match to TRBD1. CDR3 length: 15 amino acids. The junction had 9 bases not matched to a gene; V was cut back by 4 bases and J by 5 bases. CDR1 is SGHTA and CDR2 is FQGNSA in the germline V gene. The CDR3 reads CASSSTPGQVTEAFF. Here the CDR3 DNA reads TGTGCCAGCAGCTCTACGCCGGGACAGGTAACTGAAGCTTTCTTT. The complete variable domain, with remaining parts taken from reference TRBV7-2 and TRBJ1-1, reads GAGVSQSPSNKVTEKGKDVELRCDPISGHTALYWYRQSLGQGLEFLIYFQGNSAPDKSGLPSDRFSAERTGGSVSTLTIQRTQQEDSAVYLCASSSTPGQVTEAFFGQGTRLTVV.

This clonotype was seen many times. The V gene is TRBV5-1, the J gene TRBJ2-1; 9 bases are a match to TRBD1. Trimming at V came to 0 bases and at J to 0 bases, leaving 16 bases not matched to a gene. The germline V gene has CDR1 SGHRS and CDR2 YFSETQ. The length of the CDR3 is 21 residues. The CDR3 is CASSLEVRDRVVTFSYNEQFF. The CDR3 DNA reads as TGCGCCAGCAGCTTGGAGGTTCGGGACAGGGTTGTTACCTTCTCCTACAATGAGCAGTTCTTC.

The table lists this clonotype with many counts. This chain joins TRBV6-2 or TRBV6-3 and TRBJ1-5; 9 bases are shared with TRBD1. The CDR3 runs to 16 residues. Per germline, CDR1 MNHEY and CDR2 SVGEGT. V shed 4 bases, J shed 6 bases, and the junction held 10 bases outside the gene matches. The CDR3 loop reads CASSSPGQGAGQPQHF. CDR3 coding DNA: TGTGCCAGCAGTTCACCGGGACAGGGTGCGGGTCAGCCCCAGCATTTT.

The chain links TRBV11-2 to TRBJ2-3, with D uncertain. The CDR3 length is 16 residues. Trimming pared 1 base from V and 2 bases from J, leaving 13 bases between. Germline-derived CDR1 and CDR2 are SGHAT and FQNNGV. In DNA form, the CDR3 reads TGTGCCAGCAGCTTAGTGGACGACTCCGCCACAGATACGCAGTATTTT. This encodes CASSLVDDSATDTQYF.

This clonotype was seen only a few times. The gene calls are TRBV13 and TRBJ1-4, with D maybe TRBD1 (5 bases). The length of the CDR3 is 13 residues. Trimming left V 5 bases short and J 8 bases short, with 12 bases between. Looked up from germline, CDR1 is PRHDT and CDR2 is FYEKMQ (reference sequence). In DNA, the CDR3 is TGTGCCAGCAGCAGGGGACTTTCCGAAAAACTGTTTTTT. Translated, it gives CASSRGLSEKLFF.

At least ten counts were recorded for this clonotype. The J gene is TRBJ2-1, the V gene TRBV20-1; 12 bases are shared with TRBD1. With V trimmed by 3 bases and J by 10 bases, 4 bases remained unmatched. The CDR3 spans 13 residues. Germline V gene data show CDR1 as DFQATT and CDR2 as SNEGSKA (reference sequence). CDR3 coding DNA: TGCAGTGCTAGGACCGGGACAGGGGGCGAGCAGTTCTTC. It yields the protein CSARTGTGGEQFF.

There are many counts of this clonotype. This chain links TRBV10-3 with TRBJ2-7; the match to TRBD2 covers 7 bases. With 3 bases clipped from V and 2 bases from J, the junction kept 7 bases outside the gene matches. This CDR3 has 15 amino acids. The germline gives CDR1 ENHRY, CDR2 SYGVKD. CDR3 loop: CAISDPGGGTYEQYV. The CDR3 nucleotides read TGTGCCATCAGTGACCCTGGGGGAGGGACCTACGAGCAGTACGTC.

The table lists this clonotype with many counts. The chain joins TRBV7-9 to TRBJ1-1, with a tentative D call TRBD1 (5 bases). The germline gives CDR1 SEHNR, CDR2 FQNEAQ (reference sequence). The CDR3 loop spans 13 amino acids. Trimming left V 6 bases short and J 6 bases short, with 14 bases between. CDR3 nucleotide sequence: TGTGCCAGCAGGGGCGGGGCTTTGGCTGAAGCTTTCTTT. Translating gives CASRGGALAEAFF.

This clonotype was counted a few times. V gene TRBV6-1 combines with J gene TRBJ1-6; D remains ambiguous. The V and J ends lost 3 bases and 4 bases respectively, with 10 bases between them. Germline V lookup: CDR1 MNHNS, CDR2 SASEGT. This CDR3 is 15 amino acids long. CDR3 in amino acids: CASSDFESYNSPLHF. The CDR3 DNA reads TGTGCCAGCAGTGATTTTGAGAGTTATAATTCACCCCTCCACTTT.

This chain links TRBV9 with TRBJ2-7; maybe TRBD2 (6 bases). Germline loops: CDR1 SGDLS, CDR2 YYNGEE. The CDR3 is 15 residues long. The V end was cut by 3 bases, the J end by 2 bases, with 15 bases between. The CDR3 is CASSALRDSPYEQYF. In DNA, the CDR3 is TGTGCCAGCAGCGCCCTCCGGGACTCACCCTACGAGCAGTACTTC.

This clonotype was seen only a few times. The genes are TRBV5-4 and TRBJ2-5, with TRBD2 matching over 13 bases. The germline V gene has CDR1 SGHNT and CDR2 YYREEE (reference sequence). Trimming took 5 bases from V and 3 from J; bases not matched to a gene: 7. The CDR3 has 16 amino acids. In DNA form, the CDR3 reads TGTGCCAGCAGACAGACTAGCGGGGGGCCAGAAGAGACCCAGTACTTC. It specifies CASRQTSGGPEETQYF.

Regarding this clonotype: No conserved phenylalanine or tryptophan ends this CDR3, so it is likely a read error. It is unclear where the CDR3 begins or ends on the DNA, so no DNA is shown, and the CDR3 is as TCRdb lists it. The rearrangement joins TRBV7-3 to TRBJ2-7. Germline V gene data show CDR1 as SGHTA and CDR2 as FQGTGA. The CDR3 has 8 amino acids, counting both end residues. CDR3 loop: CASSLTYG.

At least ten counts were recorded for this clonotype. This chain uses TRBV5-1 with TRBJ2-2; D not certain. The length of the CDR3 is 13 residues. Germline values: CDR1 SGHRS, CDR2 YFSETQ. V was shortened by 4 bases and J by 2 bases, with 6 bases between the two germline ends. DNA for the CDR3: TGCGCCAGCAGCCATGGAAACACCGGGGAGCTGTTTTTT. It is translated as CASSHGNTGELFF.

This chain links TRBV6-5 with TRBJ2-2; tentatively, D is TRBD1 (6 bases). CDR3 size: 15 residues. Looked up from germline, CDR1 is MNHEY and CDR2 is SVGAGI. V gave up 8 bases and J gave up 6 bases, with 19 bases separating them. As DNA, the CDR3 is TGTGCCAGCGCCCCTGGGGCCAGGGGCCCCGGGGAGCTGTTTTTT. Amino acids: CASAPGARGPGELFF.

This clonotype appeared many times. The chain has TRBV6-5 and TRBJ2-7; D is perhaps TRBD1 (6 bases). There are 14 residues in the CDR3. Germline V gene data show CDR1 as MNHEY and CDR2 as SVGAGI. V lost 6 bases and J lost 0, with 12 bases in between. The CDR3 loop reads CASSWDILSYEQYF. CDR3 in DNA: TGTGCCAGCAGCTGGGACATCCTCTCCTACGAGCAGTACTTC.

This clonotype has ten or more counts. The rearrangement joins TRBV6-2 or TRBV6-3 to TRBJ2-4, with D possibly TRBD2 on 5 matching bases. The ends were cut back, 4 bases at V and 0 bases at J, with 16 bases in the middle. The CDR3 length is 17 residues. Germline V lookup: CDR1 MNHEY, CDR2 SVGEGT. CDR3 residues: CASSWGIAFGAKNIQYF. The CDR3 DNA follows: TGTGCCAGCAGTTGGGGTATAGCGTTTGGAGCCAAAAACATTCAGTACTTC.

In the case of this clonotype: This may be a read error: a much more frequent sequence differs by one nucleotide. V gene TRBV6-2 or TRBV6-3 combines with J gene TRBJ2-7; a possible D gene is TRBD2 (5 bases). CDR1 MNHEY and CDR2 SVGEGT come from the germline V gene. The CDR3 has 13 residues. V lost 2 bases and J 5 bases, leaving 10 bases between the germline ends. The CDR3 DNA reads TGTGCCAGCAGTTACGCGGGTTATAACGAGCAGTACTTC. This sequence encodes CASSYAGYNEQYF.

This clonotype showed up many times. This chain joins TRBV11-2 and TRBJ2-5; D not resolved. V was cut by 5 bases and J by 1 base, with 8 bases left in between. In germline, CDR1 is SGHAT, CDR2 FQNNGV. This CDR3 is built from 13 residues. This chain's CDR3 is CASSPGVQETQYF. CDR3 DNA sequence: TGTGCCAGCAGCCCAGGAGTCCAAGAGACCCAGTACTTC.